A selection of T cell receptor beta chains follows, all from one sample in a study of T cell changes during pregnancy in multiple sclerosis. TCRdb's copy holds only in-frame clones and misses some; the assay was immunoSEQ multiplex PCR. This sample carries about 47,000 clones, 85% to 90% of them seen once, and the ten largest clones take around 7.9%. The input for sequencing was CD8+ T cells from peripheral blood mononuclear cells, taken in the second trimester of pregnancy. The receptors here all came from a female donor with multiple sclerosis, enrolled in a pregnancy study. Each CDR3 is given with its conserved first and last residue. Fields, in order: clone size, J gene, V gene, D gene, CDR3 DNA, CDR3 protein. The D gene is left open where the match is weak. Clone size, where shown, is once, few, many, or a class for clones that have expanded.

clone size: NA; J gene: TRBJ2-7; V gene: TRBV18; D gene: TRBD1; CDR3 DNA: TGTGCCAGCTCAGGGACAGACGGCTACGAGCAGTACTTC; CDR3 protein: CASSGTDGYEQYF
clone size: NA; J gene: TRBJ2-2; V gene: TRBV4-1; D gene: NA; CDR3 DNA: TGCGCCAGCAGCCCAGTGGGAGGACCGAGCACCGGGGAGCTGTTTTTT; CDR3 protein: CASSPVGGPSTGELFF
clone size: NA; J gene: TRBJ1-3; V gene: TRBV5-6; D gene: NA; CDR3 DNA: TGTGCCAGCAGCTTGAGGGAGAACACTGGAAACACCATATATTTT; CDR3 protein: CASSLRENTGNTIYF
clone size: NA; J gene: TRBJ2-1; V gene: TRBV27; D gene: TRBD2; CDR3 DNA: TGTGCCAGCAGTTTATCGTTTCTAGCGGGTGGTGAGCAGTTCTTC; CDR3 protein: CASSLSFLAGGEQFF
clone size: few; J gene: TRBJ2-4; V gene: TRBV2; D gene: NA; CDR3 DNA: TGTGCCAGCCGCGGGAAGGCCAAAAACATTCAGTACTTC; CDR3 protein: CASRGKAKNIQYF
clone size: NA; J gene: TRBJ1-1; V gene: TRBV27; D gene: NA; CDR3 DNA: TGTGCCAGCAGTCCCCGGGGGGGGGTCACTGAAGCTTTCTTT; CDR3 protein: CASSPRGGVTEAFF
clone size: once; J gene: TRBJ2-1; V gene: TRBV6-5; D gene: NA; CDR3 DNA: TGTGCCAGCAGTTACGTGCGGGGCGATGAGCAGTTCTTC; CDR3 protein: CASSYVRGDEQFF
clone size: NA; J gene: TRBJ1-1; V gene: TRBV15; D gene: TRBD1; CDR3 DNA: TGTGCCACCAGCCCACGTACGACAGGGGGAACTGAAGCTTTCTTT; CDR3 protein: CATSPRTTGGTEAFF
clone size: NA; J gene: TRBJ1-2; V gene: TRBV28; D gene: NA; CDR3 DNA: TGTGCCAGCAGTGCCTCGGGGGTCGTCAGTTATGGCTACACCTTC; CDR3 protein: CASSASGVVSYGYTF
clone size: NA; J gene: TRBJ2-7; V gene: TRBV6-1; D gene: NA; CDR3 DNA: TGTGCCAGCAGTGAAGAACTTACCTACGAGCAGTACTTC; CDR3 protein: CASSEELTYEQYF
clone size: NA; J gene: TRBJ1-2; V gene: TRBV2; D gene: NA; CDR3 DNA: TGTGCCAGCAGAAATTCGGGGGTTTATGGCTACACCTTC; CDR3 protein: CASRNSGVYGYTF
clone size: NA; J gene: TRBJ1-2; V gene: TRBV6-4; D gene: NA; CDR3 DNA: TGTGCCAGCAGTGGTGTATTGGAGGGGAACTATGGCTACACCTTC; CDR3 protein: CASSGVLEGNYGYTF
clone size: NA; J gene: TRBJ2-7; V gene: TRBV7-9; D gene: NA; CDR3 DNA: TGTGCCAGCAGCGGACCGGACAGCTCCTACGAGCAGTACTTC; CDR3 protein: CASSGPDSSYEQYF
clone size: NA; J gene: TRBJ2-2; V gene: TRBV6-5; D gene: NA; CDR3 DNA: TGTGCCAGCAGTTACCTGGAGGCTCTGGGCACCGGGGAGCTGTTTTTT; CDR3 protein: CASSYLEALGTGELFF
clone size: NA; J gene: TRBJ2-2; V gene: TRBV5-1; D gene: NA; CDR3 DNA: TGCGCCAGCAGCCCTAGAATGGAAGTACCTACCGGGGAGCTGTTTTTT; CDR3 protein: CASSPRMEVPTGELFF
clone size: NA; J gene: TRBJ1-4; V gene: TRBV4-1; D gene: NA; CDR3 DNA: TGCGCCAGCAGCCAAGCTTGGTCCAGGGAAAAACTGTTTTTT; CDR3 protein: CASSQAWSREKLFF
clone size: once; J gene: TRBJ1-2; V gene: TRBV5-6; D gene: TRBD1; CDR3 DNA: TGTGCCAGCAGCTTGGCCCGGGACAGACTTAACTATGGCTACACCTTC; CDR3 protein: CASSLARDRLNYGYTF
clone size: NA; J gene: TRBJ1-1; V gene: TRBV15; D gene: NA; CDR3 DNA: TGTGCCACCAGCAGAGATCCGGACACTGAAGCTTTCTTT; CDR3 protein: CATSRDPDTEAFF
clone size: NA; J gene: TRBJ1-3; V gene: TRBV7-8; D gene: TRBD1; CDR3 DNA: TGTGCCAGCAGCTCCCCTCGACCGACAGGGCGTGGATCTGGAAACACCATATATTTT; CDR3 protein: CASSSPRPTGRGSGNTIYF
clone size: NA; J gene: TRBJ2-7; V gene: TRBV5-4; D gene: NA; CDR3 DNA: TGTGCCAGCAGCTTGGACGTAGCCTACGAGCAGTACTTC; CDR3 protein: CASSLDVAYEQYF
clone size: NA; J gene: TRBJ2-1; V gene: TRBV7-9; D gene: TRBD1; CDR3 DNA: TGTGCCAGCAGCTGGGGGACAGCCTACAATGAGCAGTTCTTC; CDR3 protein: CASSWGTAYNEQFF
clone size: NA; J gene: TRBJ1-1; V gene: TRBV9; D gene: NA; CDR3 DNA: TGTGCCAGCAGTGGGTTGGGGGGGACTGAAGCTTTCTTT; CDR3 protein: CASSGLGGTEAFF
clone size: NA; J gene: TRBJ2-3; V gene: TRBV4-2; D gene: NA; CDR3 DNA: TGTGCCAGCAGGGTGGAGGGGAGTACAGATACGCAGTATTTT; CDR3 protein: CASRVEGSTDTQYF
clone size: NA; J gene: TRBJ2-5; V gene: TRBV10-3; D gene: NA; CDR3 DNA: TGTGCCATCAGTGAGTCGAGGGAAGAGACCCAGTACTTC; CDR3 protein: CAISESREETQYF
clone size: NA; J gene: TRBJ2-1; V gene: TRBV9; D gene: TRBD2; CDR3 DNA: TGTGCCAGCAGCGTAGGTGGGGGGGACCTGTACAATGAGCAGTTCTTC; CDR3 protein: CASSVGGGDLYNEQFF
clone size: NA; J gene: TRBJ2-5; V gene: TRBV13; D gene: TRBD2; CDR3 DNA: TGTGCCAGCAGCCCCGGGACTAGCGGGGAGACCCAGTACTTC; CDR3 protein: CASSPGTSGETQYF
clone size: NA; J gene: TRBJ1-6; V gene: TRBV13; D gene: NA; CDR3 DNA: TGTGCCAGCAGCGCGGCAGGGGTGAATTCACCCCTCCACTTT; CDR3 protein: CASSAAGVNSPLHF
clone size: NA; J gene: TRBJ2-7; V gene: TRBV4-2; D gene: NA; CDR3 DNA: TGTGCCAGCAGGGAGTACGGGACATTTGGATCCTACGAGCAGTACTTC; CDR3 protein: CASREYGTFGSYEQYF
clone size: NA; J gene: TRBJ1-2; V gene: TRBV6-1; D gene: TRBD1; CDR3 DNA: TGTGCCACTGAACAGGGGCGCTATGGCTACACCTTC; CDR3 protein: CATEQGRYGYTF
clone size: NA; J gene: TRBJ2-1; V gene: TRBV30; D gene: TRBD2; CDR3 DNA: TGTGCCTGGAGTGTACTAGCGGGAGATTGGGTTGACAATGAGCAGTTCTTC; CDR3 protein: CAWSVLAGDWVDNEQFF
clone size: NA; J gene: TRBJ2-5; V gene: TRBV2; D gene: TRBD2; CDR3 DNA: TGTGCCAGCAGGGAAGGGCTAGCGGGACCCCAGGAGACCCAGTACTTC; CDR3 protein: CASREGLAGPQETQYF
clone size: NA; J gene: TRBJ2-7; V gene: TRBV5-6; D gene: TRBD1; CDR3 DNA: TGTGCCAGCAGCGACGCGGGACAGGCATACGAGCAGTACTTC; CDR3 protein: CASSDAGQAYEQYF
clone size: NA; J gene: TRBJ1-4; V gene: TRBV27; D gene: NA; CDR3 DNA: TGTGCCAGCAGTTTATCCCGAGCGGGGGAAAAACTGTTTTTT; CDR3 protein: CASSLSRAGEKLFF
clone size: NA; J gene: TRBJ2-1; V gene: TRBV27; D gene: NA; CDR3 DNA: TGTGCCAGCAGTTTATCGGGGGGTAATGACAATGAGCAGTTCTTC; CDR3 protein: CASSLSGGNDNEQFF
clone size: NA; J gene: TRBJ2-1; V gene: TRBV5-1; D gene: TRBD1; CDR3 DNA: TGCGCCAGCAGCTTGGGGGACAGGGGGCGAAGAAATGAGCAGTTCTTC; CDR3 protein: CASSLGDRGRRNEQFF
clone size: NA; J gene: TRBJ1-4; V gene: TRBV15; D gene: TRBD1; CDR3 DNA: TGTGCCACCCAGGGGGACGGTAATGAAAAACTGTTTTTT; CDR3 protein: CATQGDGNEKLFF
clone size: NA; J gene: TRBJ2-2; V gene: TRBV6-4; D gene: TRBD2; CDR3 DNA: TGTGCCAGCAGTGGCTCTAGCGGGGGGGCCCACACCGGGGAGCTGTTTTTT; CDR3 protein: CASSGSSGGAHTGELFF
clone size: NA; J gene: TRBJ1-6; V gene: TRBV2; D gene: NA; CDR3 DNA: TGTGCCAGCAGTGCGGGGGAGGGGAATTCACCCCTCCACTTT; CDR3 protein: CASSAGEGNSPLHF
clone size: NA; J gene: TRBJ2-7; V gene: TRBV4-2; D gene: NA; CDR3 DNA: TGTGCCAGCAGCCAAGGGGCATGGGCAGGGCCAACCTACGAGCAGTACTTC; CDR3 protein: CASSQGAWAGPTYEQYF
clone size: NA; J gene: TRBJ2-7; V gene: TRBV7-9; D gene: NA; CDR3 DNA: TGTGCCAGCAGCACCCAGGGTACCCACGAGCAGTACTTC; CDR3 protein: CASSTQGTHEQYF
clone size: NA; J gene: TRBJ2-7; V gene: TRBV6-1; D gene: TRBD1; CDR3 DNA: TGTGCCAGCACTCGCGAGGAGACAGGGCTCGAGCAGTACTTC; CDR3 protein: CASTREETGLEQYF
clone size: NA; J gene: TRBJ2-3; V gene: TRBV6-5; D gene: TRBD2; CDR3 DNA: TGTGCCAGCAGGACACTAGCGGGAGTGGCAGATACGCAGTATTTT; CDR3 protein: CASRTLAGVADTQYF
clone size: NA; J gene: TRBJ2-2; V gene: TRBV5-1; D gene: TRBD2; CDR3 DNA: TGCGCCAGCGGGACTAGCGGCGGGGAGCTGTTTTTT; CDR3 protein: CASGTSGGELFF
clone size: NA; J gene: TRBJ2-3; V gene: TRBV13; D gene: TRBD1; CDR3 DNA: TGTGCCAGCAGCATCGGGACAGATGGCACAGATACGCAGTATTTT; CDR3 protein: CASSIGTDGTDTQYF
clone size: NA; J gene: TRBJ2-7; V gene: TRBV14; D gene: TRBD1; CDR3 DNA: TGTGCCAGCAGTCCAGGGGGCTTCGACGAGCAGTACTTC; CDR3 protein: CASSPGGFDEQYF
clone size: once; J gene: TRBJ2-5; V gene: TRBV13; D gene: TRBD1; CDR3 DNA: TGTGCCAGCAGCGCTCCCGGGACAGGGGTAACTGAGACCCAGTACTTC; CDR3 protein: CASSAPGTGVTETQYF
clone size: NA; J gene: TRBJ2-7; V gene: TRBV5-6; D gene: TRBD1; CDR3 DNA: TGTGCCAGCAGCGGGGACAGGACCCTTTACGAGCAGTACTTC; CDR3 protein: CASSGDRTLYEQYF
clone size: NA; J gene: TRBJ2-7; V gene: TRBV4-1; D gene: NA; CDR3 DNA: TGCGCCAGCAGCCAACAAGGCGGTGACGAGCAGTACTTC; CDR3 protein: CASSQQGGDEQYF